These 14 T cell receptor beta chains were sequenced from one sample in a study of blood T cell repertoires in COVID-19. Measured with immunoSEQ multiplex PCR; TCRdb has only the in-frame clones, and not every one. The sample has more than 150,000 clones; 82% are singletons. What was sequenced was PBMCs or T cells enriched from blood (not recorded which). These receptors were taken from a man aged 35 to 55 who had recovered from COVID-19.

This clone has just one count. The chain recombines TRBV28 with TRBJ1-6; 8 positions match TRBD1. The CDR3 has 16 amino acids. After removal of 5 bases from V and 4 bases from J, the junction contained 7 bases not matched to a gene. Germline V CDR1 and CDR2: MDHEN, SYDVKM. The CDR3 DNA reads TGTGCCAGCAGTCTCAGGGGGCGCGGATATAATTCACCCCTCCACTTT. It specifies CASSLRGRGYNSPLHF.

The chain links TRBV28 to TRBJ1-4, with 8 bases identical to TRBD1. This CDR3 region has 12 residues. CDR1 is MDHEN, CDR2 SYDVKM, per germline. The ends lost 9 bases at V and 8 bases at J; junction bases unmatched: 5. The CDR3 bases are TGTGCCAGAGGGACAGGAGAGGAAAAACTGTTTTTT. As protein: CARGTGEEKLFF.

The V call is TRBV7-2, the J call TRBJ2-2; 12 bases match TRBD1. The CDR3 is made up of 19 amino acids. V lost 1 base, J lost 3 bases, and 9 bases stayed unmatched. Germline V gives CDR1 SGHTA, CDR2 FQGNSA. Here the CDR3 DNA reads TGTGCCAGCAGCTTAGATCGGGACAGGGGGCTGTTGGACACCGGGGAGCTGTTTTTT. It codes for CASSLDRDRGLLDTGELFF.

The CDR3 sequence is CAIQDRSNNEQFF. CDR3 nucleotide sequence: TGTGCCATCCAGGACAGGTCCAACAATGAGCAGTTCTTC. The V and J genes are TRBV10-3 and TRBJ2-1, with 7 positions matching TRBD1. V gave up 8 bases and J gave up 5 bases; unmatched junction bases: 6. The CDR3 consists of 13 residues. The germline gives CDR1 ENHRY, CDR2 SYGVKD.

The rearrangement links TRBV6-2 or TRBV6-3 to TRBJ2-1, with D possibly matching TRBD1 (7 bases). Deletions cut 4 bases from V and 4 bases from J, with 20 bases between. This CDR3 contains 17 residues. Germline values: CDR1 MNHEY, CDR2 SVGEGT. The CDR3 here is CASSFDAGGLVYNEQFF. For the CDR3, the DNA is TGTGCCAGCAGTTTCGACGCAGGGGGGCTTGTTTACAATGAGCAGTTCTTC.

The chain has TRBV9 and TRBJ1-1; the match to TRBD1 covers 7 bases. The germline gives CDR1 SGDLS, CDR2 YYNGEE. Trimming at V came to 0 bases and at J to 0 bases, leaving 8 bases not matched to a gene. There are 17 residues in the CDR3. The CDR3 nucleotides are TGTGCCAGCAGCGTAGATGAAGTGACAGGGATGAACACTGAAGCTTTCTTT. It codes for CASSVDEVTGMNTEAFF.

In its sample, this clone was seen a few times. The rearrangement uses TRBV7-2 and TRBJ2-5, with D maybe TRBD1 (6 bases). Germline values: CDR1 SGHTA, CDR2 FQGNSA. This CDR3 has 14 amino acids. V shed 6 bases and J shed 9 bases, with 20 bases lying between them. Written as DNA, the CDR3 is TGTGCCAGCAGGACCGGACAGCACACGGGTTCCCAGTACTTC. This translates into CASRTGQHTGSQYF.

The rearrangement links TRBV28 to TRBJ1-4; D may be TRBD1 (5 bases). Trimming removed 8 bases from V and 4 bases from J, with 14 bases in between. CDR3 length: 14 residues. The germline V gene has CDR1 MDHEN and CDR2 SYDVKM. CDR3 bases: TGTGCCAGCGGCACAGGACCGGATAATGAAAAACTGTTTTTT. Translated: CASGTGPDNEKLFF. Full variable domain (missing parts from reference TRBV28 and TRBJ1-4): DVKVTQSSRYLVKRTGEKVFLECVQDMDHENMFWYRQDPGLGLRLIYFSYDVKMKEKGDIPEGYSVSREKKERFSLILESASTNQTSMYLCASGTGPDNEKLFFGSGTQLSVL.

Only a few counts were recorded for this clone. This chain uses TRBV3-1 (or the pseudogene TRBV3-2) with TRBJ2-1; TRBD2 aligns across 11 bases. In germline, CDR1 is LGHDT, CDR2 YNNKEL (reference sequence). J was trimmed by 1 base and V by 6 bases; bases with no gene match: 5. This CDR3 is built from 16 residues. The CDR3 DNA follows: TGTGCCAGCAGTATTTTAGCGGGAGGGTCCTACAATGAGCAGTTCTTC. Translated, it gives CASSILAGGSYNEQFF.

There are a few counts of this clone. V gene TRBV10-2 combines with J gene TRBJ2-3; 8 nucleotides match TRBD2. The CDR3 contains 17 residues. Looked up from germline, CDR1 is WSHSY and CDR2 is SAAADI. V shed 5 bases, J shed 4 bases, and the junction held 14 bases outside the gene matches. The CDR3 protein is CASSLIVSGGGADTQYF. The CDR3 nucleotides are TGCGCCAGCAGTTTAATAGTCTCGGGAGGGGGGGCAGATACGCAGTATTTT.

J is TRBJ1-5 and V is TRBV30; weak D call: TRBD1 (6 bases). The CDR3 loop spans 14 amino acids. CDR1 and CDR2 (germline): GTSNPN, SVGIG (reference sequence). Trimming took off 2 bases at V and 4 bases at J, with 12 bases between the two ends. DNA of the CDR3: TGTGCCTGGAGTATTACAGGGCTGAATCAGCCCCAGCATTTT. Encoded protein: CAWSITGLNQPQHF. Based on the CDR3 plus reference TRBV30 and TRBJ1-5, the full variable domain is SQTIHQWPATLVQPVGSPLSLECTVEGTSNPNLYWYRQAAGRGLQLLFYSVGIGQISSEVPQNLSASRPQDRQFILSSKKLLLSDSGFYLCAWSITGLNQPQHFGDGTRLSIL.

The chain joins TRBV28 to TRBJ2-6; tentative D call: TRBD1 (6 bases). Germline assignment: CDR1 MDHEN and CDR2 SYDVKM. The CDR3 contains 21 residues. The V gene lost 3 bases and the J gene lost 0 bases, with 24 bases spanning the gap. The CDR3 reads CASSFSNTADSRLSGANVLTF. In DNA form, the CDR3 reads TGTGCCAGCAGTTTTAGTAATACAGCGGACAGCCGACTCTCTGGGGCCAACGTCCTGACTTTC. The full variable domain, rest sourced from reference TRBV28 and TRBJ2-6, is DVKVTQSSRYLVKRTGEKVFLECVQDMDHENMFWYRQDPGLGLRLIYFSYDVKMKEKGDIPEGYSVSREKKERFSLILESASTNQTSMYLCASSFSNTADSRLSGANVLTFGAGSRLTVL.

The chain has TRBV21-1 and TRBJ2-7; TRBD1 is the table's D call and was not checked against the DNA. TRBV21-1 is described as a pseudogene. The CDR3 is made up of 14 amino acids. This CDR3 reads CASSGPGQAYEQYV. The CDR3, as DNA: TGTGCCAGCAGCGGACCGGGACAGGCCTACGAGCAGTACGTC.

The sample holds one count of this clone. V gene TRBV4-3 combines with J gene TRBJ1-1; unclear D gene. Germline V gene sequence: CDR1 LGHNA, CDR2 YSLEER. V lost 0 bases and J lost 2, with 10 bases in between. This CDR3 is 15 amino acids long. The CDR3 sequence: CASSQEIAGNTEAFF. CDR3 bases: TGCGCCAGCAGCCAAGAAATAGCGGGTAACACTGAAGCTTTCTTT.